These T cell receptor beta chains were read from a single sample in a study of cytomegalovirus exposure and HLA in healthy donors. Generated by immunoSEQ multiplex PCR, the TCRdb table keeps only in-frame clones and is missing some. This sample's table reports roughly 140,000 clones. The specimen sequenced was PBMCs. Every receptor here comes from a man aged 40-55 years in good health and CMV-seronegative. CDR3s include the opening cysteine and the closing phenylalanine or tryptophan. A D gene is named only where the DNA matches it firmly.

.	TRBJ2-2	TRBV5-6	TGTGCCAGCAGCTTAGGGGTCGGGGAGCTGTTTTTT	CASSLGVGELFF
TRBD2	TRBJ2-5	TRBV18	TGTGCCAGCTCACTTGGACTAGCGGGGAGGGAGACCCAGTACTTC	CASSLGLAGRETQYF
.	TRBJ1-2	TRBV5-1	TGCGCCAGCAAAATCAGTAGGGGCGGCTATGGCTACACCTTC	CASKISRGGYGYTF
.	TRBJ2-4	TRBV4-3	TGCGCCAGCAGCCAGGGGGGACCTCAAAACATTCAGTACTTC	CASSQGGPQNIQYF
TRBD1	TRBJ2-7	TRBV7-9	TGTGCCAGCAGCGCCCAGGGGGCCGAGCAGTACTTC	CASSAQGAEQYF
TRBD1	TRBJ2-5	TRBV5-1	TGCGCCAGCAGCGCAAACACAGGGGGCCAAGAGACCCAGTACTTC	CASSANTGGQETQYF
.	TRBJ2-5	TRBV4-2	TGTGCCAGCAGCCAAGATCGAGGGGGTAGAGAGACCCAGTACTTC	CASSQDRGGRETQYF
TRBD2	TRBJ2-1	TRBV4-3	TGCGCCAGCAGCCAAGAGCCAGCGGGGACCTACAATGAGCAGTTCTTC	CASSQEPAGTYNEQFF
.	TRBJ1-2	TRBV5-6	TGTGCCAGCAGCTATACGACAGGCCTGAATGGCTACACCTTC	CASSYTTGLNGYTF
.	TRBJ2-3	TRBV2	TGTGCCAGCAGTGAGCGGACAGTCACAGATACGCAGTATTTT	CASSERTVTDTQYF
.	TRBJ1-1	TRBV7-9	TGTGCCAGCAGCTTAGTGCAGGGCAACACTGAAGCTTTCTTT	CASSLVQGNTEAFF
.	TRBJ2-7	TRBV28	TGTGCCAGCAGTTTTCGGGGTGGCGAGCAGTACTTC	CASSFRGGEQYF
.	TRBJ1-1	TRBV7-8	TGTGCCAGCAGCTTACAGGCCCCGGACACTGAAGCTTTCTTT	CASSLQAPDTEAFF
.	TRBJ1-2	TRBV6-1	TGTGCCAGCAGTGAAGCCACAGGGTATGTTTATGGCTACACCTTC	CASSEATGYVYGYTF
TRBD2	TRBJ2-5	TRBV5-4	TGTGCCAGCAGCTCGAGCGGGGGGGCCCTGGAGACCCAGTACTTC	CASSSSGGALETQYF
.	TRBJ1-1	TRBV18	TGTGCCAGCTCACCATTCAGGGGAAACATGGGCACTGAAGCTTTCTTT	CASSPFRGNMGTEAFF
.	TRBJ1-4	TRBV5-6	TGTGCCAGCAGCTTGGACCCAGGGGTTACCTGGGAAAAACTGTTTTTT	CASSLDPGVTWEKLFF
.	TRBJ2-7	TRBV6-5	TGTGCCAGCAGCCCTGGGACACCCTACGAGCAGTACTTC	CASSPGTPYEQYF
.	TRBJ1-6	TRBV5-1	TGCGCCAGCAGCACCTCCGGGACTCTGGGAACACCCCTCCACTTT	CASSTSGTLGTPLHF